These 26 T cell receptor beta chains originate from one sample sequenced in a study of blood T cell repertoires in COVID-19. Here immunoSEQ multiplex PCR was the method, and the copy in TCRdb shows in-frame clones only, minus some. The table shows approximately 210,000 clones, with roughly four fifths occurring only once. Specimen: peripheral blood. These receptors were obtained from a woman aged 40 to 49 with acute or convalescent COVID-19.

This clone appeared once. The J gene is TRBJ2-1, the V gene TRBV5-1; D is unresolved. V was cut by 3 bases and J by 6 bases, with 16 bases left in between. This CDR3 comprises 15 residues. The germline CDR1 and CDR2 sequences are SGHRS and YFSETQ. The CDR3 is CASSSNVDTTNEQFF. CDR3 in DNA: TGCGCCAGCAGCTCGAACGTCGACACCACCAATGAGCAGTTCTTC.

The gene calls are TRBV6-2 or TRBV6-3 and TRBJ2-7; D unclear. CDR3 length equals 12 residues. V lost 0 bases and J 6 bases, leaving 6 bases between the germline ends. Germline values: CDR1 MNHEY, CDR2 SVGEGT. The CDR3 region has the DNA TGTGCCAGCAGTTACTCGGTACTCGAGCAGTACTTC. Protein sequence: CASSYSVLEQYF.

With regard to this clone: Additional DNA sequences in this sample encode the identical CDR3. The gene calls are TRBV5-1 and TRBJ2-1; the match to TRBD2 covers 12 bases. Germline V gene data show CDR1 as SGHRS and CDR2 as YFSETQ. J lost 4 bases, V lost 0 bases, and 5 bases had no gene match. The CDR3 contains 17 residues. The CDR3 coding sequence is TGCGCCAGCAGCTTGGCGGCTAGCGGGGGGGTATACAATGAGCAGTTCTTC. Amino acid sequence: CASSLAASGGVYNEQFF. Full variable domain (outside the CDR3, taken from reference TRBV5-1 and TRBJ2-1): KAGVTQTPRYLIKTRGQQVTLSCSPISGHRSVSWYQQTPGQGLQFLFEYFSETQRNKGNFPGRFSGRQFSNSRSEMNVSTLELGDSALYLCASSLAASGGVYNEQFFGPGTRLTVL.

The J gene is TRBJ1-2, the V gene TRBV5-1; possible D gene TRBD1, 6 bases. The ends were cut back, 0 bases at V and 3 bases at J, with 21 bases in the middle. Germline V gene lookup returns CDR1 SGHRS and CDR2 YFSETQ. The CDR3 extends over 18 amino acids. The CDR3 DNA sequence: TGCGCCAGCAGCTTGGGGGTTAATTGGGGGCAGCTAGACTATGGCTACACCTTC. This translates into CASSLGVNWGQLDYGYTF.

The chain combines TRBV7-2 with TRBJ1-2; D is uncertain. V was trimmed by 1 base and J by 4 bases, leaving 10 bases between them. Per germline, CDR1 SGHTA and CDR2 FQGNSA. CDR3 length: 14 residues. The CDR3 protein is CASSLDGSPYGYTF. The CDR3 DNA reads TGTGCCAGCAGCTTAGATGGGAGTCCCTATGGCTACACCTTC.

The chain has TRBV7-9 and TRBJ1-1, with D possibly TRBD1 on 6 matching bases. This CDR3 is built from 15 residues. Trimming left V 0 bases short and J 3 bases short, with 11 bases between. Germline V CDR1 and CDR2: SEHNR, FQNEAQ (reference sequence). Here the CDR3 DNA reads TGTGCCAGCAGCTTAGCCGCAGGGGCCCACACTGAAGCTTTCTTT. It translates to CASSLAAGAHTEAFF.

This clone was found a few times. The rearrangement links TRBV9 to TRBJ2-2, with D possibly matching TRBD2 (7 bases). Trimming stripped 4 bases from V and 1 base from J, with 23 bases between. Germline V gene data show CDR1 as SGDLS and CDR2 as YYNGEE. This CDR3 has 19 amino acids. The CDR3 region is CASSFPFSSGTQNTGELFF. The CDR3 DNA is TGTGCCAGCAGCTTCCCCTTCTCCAGCGGGACACAGAACACCGGGGAGCTGTTTTTT.

V usage is TRBV9 and J usage is TRBJ2-2, with 8 positions matching TRBD2. The CDR3 consists of 16 residues. Germline CDR1 reads SGDLS; CDR2 reads YYNGEE. With V trimmed by 5 bases and J by 0 bases, 6 bases remained unmatched. Written as DNA, the CDR3 is TGTGCCAGCAGTCTTAGCGGGGCCCCGAACACCGGGGAGCTGTTTTTT. As protein: CASSLSGAPNTGELFF.

V and J are TRBV5-6 and TRBJ2-7, with a possible D match to TRBD2 (7 bases). V lost 6 bases to trimming and J lost 0 bases, with 13 bases between them. There are 14 residues in the CDR3. Germline V lookup: CDR1 SGHDT, CDR2 YYEEEE. The CDR3 DNA is TGTGCCAGCACCTGGGGGGGCAGCTCCTACGAGCAGTACTTC. Amino acids: CASTWGGSSYEQYF.

The chain uses TRBV4-1 and TRBJ2-7; D is perhaps TRBD2 (5 bases). The CDR3 spans 16 residues. The V and J ends lost 0 bases and 0 bases respectively, with 12 bases between them. Germline lookup yields CDR1 MGHRA and CDR2 YSYEKL. The CDR3 spells CASSQEGGTSSYEQYF. The CDR3 DNA reads as TGCGCCAGCAGCCAAGAAGGAGGAACTAGCTCCTACGAGCAGTACTTC.

The chain combines TRBV7-3 with TRBJ1-6, with 7 bases that match TRBD1. After removal of 4 bases from V and 7 bases from J, the junction contained 7 bases not matched to a gene. CDR3 length: 15 residues. From germline, CDR1 is SGHTA and CDR2 FQGTGA. CDR3 DNA sequence: TGTGCCAGCAGCTCTTGGGACAGAGCGAATTCACCCCTCCACTTT. It codes for CASSSWDRANSPLHF.

The CDR3 bases are TGCGCCAGCAGCCAACGAGTGCAAGGGGATCGCAATGAGCAGTTCTTC. Protein sequence: CASSQRVQGDRNEQFF. The V call is TRBV4-3, the J call TRBJ2-1; D perhaps matches TRBD1 (5 bases). Germline CDR1 reads LGHNA; CDR2 reads YSLEER. The CDR3 runs to 16 residues. Trimming pared 2 bases from V and 6 bases from J, leaving 17 bases between.

This chain links TRBV4-1 with TRBJ2-1; TRBD2 agrees at 8 bases. Trimming cost V 0 bases and J 8 bases; bases outside gene matches: 12. Looked up from germline, CDR1 is MGHRA and CDR2 is YSYEKL. The CDR3 sequence is 17 residues long. The CDR3 bases are TGCGCCAGCAGCCAAGATCCCGAGCGGGGGCCTGGGGATGAGCAGTTCTTC. Protein: CASSQDPERGPGDEQFF.

V usage is TRBV7-6 and J usage is TRBJ1-5, with 8 bases that match TRBD1. The CDR3 totals 18 residues. V was clipped by 5 bases and J by 0 bases; unmatched bases: 12. CDR1 is SGHVS, CDR2 FNYEAQ, per germline. DNA of the CDR3: TGTGCCAGCAGCCCAGAACGCGCCGGGACAGGTAGCAATCAGCCCCAGCATTTT. It specifies CASSPERAGTGSNQPQHF. The full variable domain, in which reference TRBV7-6 and TRBJ1-5 provide the parts outside the CDR3, is GAGVSQSPRYKVTKRGQDVALRCDPISGHVSLYWYRQALGQGPEFLTYFNYEAQQDKSGLPNDRFSAERPEGSISTLTIQRTEQRDSAMYRCASSPERAGTGSNQPQHFGDGTRLSIL.

This chain joins TRBV14 and TRBJ2-7; 7 bases are a match to TRBD2. Germline CDR1 reads SGHDN; CDR2 reads FVKESK. Trimming at V came to 3 bases and at J to 9 bases, leaving 17 bases not matched to a gene. CDR3 size: 16 residues. CDR3 amino acids: CASSHFRGSAREVQYF. The CDR3, as DNA: TGTGCCAGCAGCCATTTTCGGGGGTCGGCCCGGGAGGTGCAGTACTTC.

This clone was seen a handful of times. The chain carries TRBV19 and TRBJ1-1; 9 bases match TRBD1. Germline V gene sequence: CDR1 LNHDA, CDR2 SQIVND (reference sequence). The V segment lost 5 bases and the J segment 5 bases; nucleotides outside the gene matches: 6. This CDR3 spans 14 amino acids. The CDR3 loop reads CASSAGQGGTEAFF. The CDR3 DNA reads as TGTGCCAGTAGTGCGGGACAGGGTGGAACTGAAGCTTTCTTT.

This clone was seen only a few times. CDR3 DNA sequence: TGTGCCAGCAGTCTTAGGGACAGCGCATACAATGAGCAGTTCTTC. It codes for CASSLRDSAYNEQFF. The chain couples TRBV7-2 to TRBJ2-1; 7 bases agree with TRBD1. Germline V gives CDR1 SGHTA, CDR2 FQGNSA. V lost 6 bases to trimming and J lost 4 bases; unmatched junction nucleotides: 9. This CDR3 region has 15 residues.

The J gene is TRBJ1-5, the V gene TRBV18; possible D gene TRBD1, 6 bases. Germline V lookup: CDR1 KGHSH, CDR2 LQKENI. Trimming left V 3 bases short and J 2 bases short, with 11 bases between. The CDR3 has 15 amino acids. The CDR3 protein is CASSPAAGGNQPQHF. CDR3 bases: TGTGCCAGCTCACCGGCTGCAGGGGGCAATCAGCCCCAGCATTTT.

V gene TRBV15 combines with J gene TRBJ1-1; D may be TRBD1 (6 bases). The germline CDR1 and CDR2 sequences are LNHNV and YYDKDF (reference sequence). The CDR3 has 13 residues. The germline V and J ends were trimmed by 5 bases and 4 bases, with 11 bases remaining between them. CDR3 region: CATSRTEVTEAFF. CDR3 in DNA: TGTGCCACCAGCCGGACAGAAGTCACTGAAGCTTTCTTT.

The V and J genes are TRBV18 and TRBJ1-1; a weak D match, TRBD1 (6 bases). Germline V gives CDR1 KGHSH, CDR2 LQKENI. The CDR3 contains 14 residues. The germline V and J ends were trimmed by 6 bases and 6 bases, with 17 bases remaining between them. The CDR3 is CASSRDTGVPEAFF. CDR3 bases: TGTGCCAGCTCTCGGGACACCGGCGTGCCTGAAGCTTTCTTT.

This chain connects TRBV10-1 to TRBJ1-1; D not resolved. This CDR3 is built from 15 residues. Trimming removed 4 bases at V and 1 base at J, with 13 bases between. Germline CDR1 and CDR2: WNHNN and SYGVQD (reference sequence). The CDR3 here is CASSASRSPNTEAFF. The CDR3 nucleotides are TGCGCCAGCAGTGCTTCGCGGTCTCCGAACACTGAAGCTTTCTTT.

The chain combines TRBV6-2 or TRBV6-3 with TRBJ2-1; 9 bases map to TRBD1. This CDR3 is 16 amino acids long. V gave up 4 bases and J gave up 10 bases; unmatched junction bases: 14. CDR1 and CDR2 from the germline V gene are MNHEY and SVGEGT. DNA of the CDR3: TGTGCCAGCAGTTTCCTTAGGTCGGGACAGGGAAACGAGCAGTTCTTC. Residues: CASSFLRSGQGNEQFF.

The chain uses TRBV10-2 and TRBJ2-1; D gene ambiguous. Germline loops: CDR1 WSHSY, CDR2 SAAADI. The germline V and J ends were trimmed by 11 bases and 0 bases, with 14 bases remaining between them. The CDR3 spans 14 residues. CDR3 bases: TGCGCCGTTCTGTACGGAGCCTCCTACAATGAGCAGTTCTTC. Translation: CAVLYGASYNEQFF.

This chain joins TRBV19 and TRBJ2-2; possibly TRBD2 for D (6 bases). The CDR3 length is 12 residues. Trimming took 7 bases from V and 4 from J, leaving 7 bases between them. Germline assignment: CDR1 LNHDA and CDR2 SQIVND (reference sequence). CDR3 bases: TGTGCCAGTATGGGGGGCACCGGGGAGCTGTTTTTT. As protein: CASMGGTGELFF. Full variable domain (rest looked up from reference TRBV19 and TRBJ2-2): DGGITQSPKYLFRKEGQNVTLSCEQNLNHDAMYWYRQDPGQGLRLIYYSQIVNDFQKGDIAEGYSVSREKKESFPLTVTSAQKNPTAFYLCASMGGTGELFFGEGSRLTVL.

The J gene is TRBJ2-2, the V gene TRBV7-2; TRBD1 matches at 7 bases. CDR3 length: 15 amino acids. From germline, CDR1 is SGHTA and CDR2 FQGNSA. The J segment lost 4 bases and the V segment lost 4 bases, leaving 6 bases of the junction unmatched. The CDR3 loop reads CASSSDRDRTGELFF. CDR3 sequence (DNA): TGTGCCAGCAGCTCCGACAGGGATCGCACCGGGGAGCTGTTTTTT.

The chain is built from TRBV19 and TRBJ1-2; no clear D. The germline V gene has CDR1 LNHDA and CDR2 SQIVND (reference sequence). The CDR3 covers 13 residues. V lost 10 bases, J lost 0 bases, and 12 bases lay in between. The CDR3 nucleotides read TGTGCCACCGCCGGGCGGGCTAACTATGGCTACACCTTC. Encoded protein: CATAGRANYGYTF.